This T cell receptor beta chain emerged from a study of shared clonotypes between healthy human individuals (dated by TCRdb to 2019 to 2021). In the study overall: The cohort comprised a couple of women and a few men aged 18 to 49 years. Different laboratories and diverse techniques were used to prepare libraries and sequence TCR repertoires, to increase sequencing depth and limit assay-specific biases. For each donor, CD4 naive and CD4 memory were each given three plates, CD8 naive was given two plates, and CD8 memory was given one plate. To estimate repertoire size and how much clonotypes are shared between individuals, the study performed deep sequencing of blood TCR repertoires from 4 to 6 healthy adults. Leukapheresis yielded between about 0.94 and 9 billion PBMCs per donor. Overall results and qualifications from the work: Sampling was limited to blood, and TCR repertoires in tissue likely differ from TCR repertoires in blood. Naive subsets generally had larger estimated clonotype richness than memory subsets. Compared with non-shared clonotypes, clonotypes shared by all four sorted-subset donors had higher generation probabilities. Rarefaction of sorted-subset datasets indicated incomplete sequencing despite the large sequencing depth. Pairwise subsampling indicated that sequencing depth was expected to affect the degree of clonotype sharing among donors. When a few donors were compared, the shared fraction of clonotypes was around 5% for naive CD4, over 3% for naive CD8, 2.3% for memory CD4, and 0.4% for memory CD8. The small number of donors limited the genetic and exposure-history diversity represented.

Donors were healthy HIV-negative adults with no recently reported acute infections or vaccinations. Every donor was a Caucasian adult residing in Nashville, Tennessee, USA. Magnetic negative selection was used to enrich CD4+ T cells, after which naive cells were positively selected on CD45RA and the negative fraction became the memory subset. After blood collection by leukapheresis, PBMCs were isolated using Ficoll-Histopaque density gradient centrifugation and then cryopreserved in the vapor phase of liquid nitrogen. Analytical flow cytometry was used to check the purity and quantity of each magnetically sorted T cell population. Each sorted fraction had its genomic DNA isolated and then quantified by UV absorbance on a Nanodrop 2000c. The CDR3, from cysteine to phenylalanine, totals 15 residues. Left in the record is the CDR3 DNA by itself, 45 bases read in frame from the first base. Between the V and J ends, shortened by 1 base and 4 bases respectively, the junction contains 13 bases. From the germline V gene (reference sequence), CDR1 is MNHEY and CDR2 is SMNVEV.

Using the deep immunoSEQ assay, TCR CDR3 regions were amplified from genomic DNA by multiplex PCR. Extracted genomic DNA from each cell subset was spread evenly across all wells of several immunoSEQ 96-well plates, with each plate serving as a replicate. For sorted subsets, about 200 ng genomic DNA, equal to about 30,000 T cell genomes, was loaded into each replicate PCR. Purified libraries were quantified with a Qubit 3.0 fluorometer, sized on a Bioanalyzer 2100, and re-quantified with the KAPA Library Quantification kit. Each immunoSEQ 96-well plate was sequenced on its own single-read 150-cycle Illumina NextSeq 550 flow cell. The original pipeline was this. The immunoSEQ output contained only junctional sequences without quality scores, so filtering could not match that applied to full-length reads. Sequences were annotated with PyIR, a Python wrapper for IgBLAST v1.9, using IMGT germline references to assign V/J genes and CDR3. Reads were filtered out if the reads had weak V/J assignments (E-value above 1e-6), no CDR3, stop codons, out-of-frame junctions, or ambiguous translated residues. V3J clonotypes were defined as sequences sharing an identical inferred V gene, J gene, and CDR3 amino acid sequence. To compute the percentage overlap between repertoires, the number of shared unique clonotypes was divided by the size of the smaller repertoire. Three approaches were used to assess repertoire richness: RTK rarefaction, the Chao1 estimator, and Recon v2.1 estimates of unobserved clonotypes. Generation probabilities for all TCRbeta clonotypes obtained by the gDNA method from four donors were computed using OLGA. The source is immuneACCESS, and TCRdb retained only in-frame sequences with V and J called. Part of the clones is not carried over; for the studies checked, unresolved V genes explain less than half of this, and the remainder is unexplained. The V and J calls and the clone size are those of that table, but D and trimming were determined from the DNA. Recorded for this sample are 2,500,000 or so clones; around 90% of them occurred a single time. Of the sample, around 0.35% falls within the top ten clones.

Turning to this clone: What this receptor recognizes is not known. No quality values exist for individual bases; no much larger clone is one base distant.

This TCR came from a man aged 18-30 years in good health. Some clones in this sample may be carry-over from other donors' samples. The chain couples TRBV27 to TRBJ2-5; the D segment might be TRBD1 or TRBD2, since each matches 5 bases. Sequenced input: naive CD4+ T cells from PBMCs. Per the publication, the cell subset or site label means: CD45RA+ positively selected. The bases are TGTGCCAGCAGTTTATTCGGGGCCGATCGAGAGACCCAGTACTTC. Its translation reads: CASSLFGADRETQYF.